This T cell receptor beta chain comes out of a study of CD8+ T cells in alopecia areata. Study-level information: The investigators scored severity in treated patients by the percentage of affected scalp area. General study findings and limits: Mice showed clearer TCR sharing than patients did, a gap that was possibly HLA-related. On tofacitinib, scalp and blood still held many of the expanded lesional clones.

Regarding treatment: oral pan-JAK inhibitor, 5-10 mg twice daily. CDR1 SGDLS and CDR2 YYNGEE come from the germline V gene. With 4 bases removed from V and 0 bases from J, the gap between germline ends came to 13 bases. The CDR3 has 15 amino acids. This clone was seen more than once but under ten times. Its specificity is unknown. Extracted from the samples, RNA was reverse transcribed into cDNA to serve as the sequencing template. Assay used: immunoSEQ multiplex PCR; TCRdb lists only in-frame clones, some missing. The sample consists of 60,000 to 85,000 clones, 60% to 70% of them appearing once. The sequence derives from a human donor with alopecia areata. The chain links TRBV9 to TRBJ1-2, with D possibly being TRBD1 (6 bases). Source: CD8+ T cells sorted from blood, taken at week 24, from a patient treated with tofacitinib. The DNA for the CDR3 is TGTGCCAGCAGCATGGACAGCGAAACTAACTATGGCTACACCTTC. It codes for CASSMDSETNYGYTF.